What follows is one T cell receptor (beta chain) and its context. Measured with immunoSEQ multiplex PCR; TCRdb has only the in-frame clones, and not every one. The profile shows 280,000 or so clones, about four fifths of them singletons. CDR3 length: 14 residues. Trimming took 0 bases from V and 5 from J, leaving 11 bases between them. Per germline, CDR1 MNHEY and CDR2 SMNVEV (reference sequence). This record belongs to a study of blood T cell repertoires in COVID-19. Specimen: peripheral blood. This chain links TRBV27 with TRBJ2-7; the D gene is possibly TRBD1 (6 bases). The receptor was isolated from a woman in her forties or fifties who had recovered from COVID-19. The DNA for the CDR3 is TGTGCCAGCAGTTTATCCTCCAGGGGCAACGAGCAGTACTTC. Amino acids: CASSLSSRGNEQYF.